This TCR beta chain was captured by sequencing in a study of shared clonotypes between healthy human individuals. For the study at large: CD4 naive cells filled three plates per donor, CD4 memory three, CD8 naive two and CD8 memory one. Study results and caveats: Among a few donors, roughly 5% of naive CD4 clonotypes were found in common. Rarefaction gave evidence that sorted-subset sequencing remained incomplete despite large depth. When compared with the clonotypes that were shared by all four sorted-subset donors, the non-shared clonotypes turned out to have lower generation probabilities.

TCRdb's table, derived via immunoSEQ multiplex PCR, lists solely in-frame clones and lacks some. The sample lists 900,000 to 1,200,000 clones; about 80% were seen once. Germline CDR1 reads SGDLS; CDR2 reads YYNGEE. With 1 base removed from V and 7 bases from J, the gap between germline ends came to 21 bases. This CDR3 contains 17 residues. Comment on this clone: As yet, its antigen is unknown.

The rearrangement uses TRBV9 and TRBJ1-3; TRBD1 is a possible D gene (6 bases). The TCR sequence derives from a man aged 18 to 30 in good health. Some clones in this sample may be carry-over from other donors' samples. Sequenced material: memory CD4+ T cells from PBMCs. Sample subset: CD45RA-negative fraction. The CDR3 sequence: CASSVTSRDNSRNTIYF. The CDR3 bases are TGTGCCAGCAGCGTAACCTCAAGGGACAATAGCCGGAACACCATATATTTT.